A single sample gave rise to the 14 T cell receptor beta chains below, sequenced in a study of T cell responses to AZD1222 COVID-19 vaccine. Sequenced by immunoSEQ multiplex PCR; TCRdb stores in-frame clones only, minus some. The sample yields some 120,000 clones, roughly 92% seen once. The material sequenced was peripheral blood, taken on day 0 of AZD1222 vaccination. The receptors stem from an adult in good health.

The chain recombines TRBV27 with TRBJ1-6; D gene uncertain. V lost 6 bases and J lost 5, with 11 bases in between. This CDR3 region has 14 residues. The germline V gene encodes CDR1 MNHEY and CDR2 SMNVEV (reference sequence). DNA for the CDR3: TGTGCCAGCAGGCTCACGGAACATAATTCACCCCTCCACTTT. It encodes CASRLTEHNSPLHF.

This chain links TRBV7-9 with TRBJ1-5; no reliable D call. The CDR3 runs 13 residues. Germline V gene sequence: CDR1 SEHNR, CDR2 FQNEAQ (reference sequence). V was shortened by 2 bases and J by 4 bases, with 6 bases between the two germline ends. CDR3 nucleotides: TGTGCCAGCAGCTTAAACTATAATCAGCCCCAGCATTTT. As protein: CASSLNYNQPQHF.

CDR3 nucleotides: TGTGCCAGCAGATGGGCCCCGGTTATCTCCTACGAGCAGTACTTC. This gives the protein CASRWAPVISYEQYF. The chain is built from TRBV21-1 and TRBJ2-7; the tabulated D call, TRBD1, remains unverified against the DNA. TRBV21-1 is shown as a pseudogene. This CDR3 region has 15 residues.

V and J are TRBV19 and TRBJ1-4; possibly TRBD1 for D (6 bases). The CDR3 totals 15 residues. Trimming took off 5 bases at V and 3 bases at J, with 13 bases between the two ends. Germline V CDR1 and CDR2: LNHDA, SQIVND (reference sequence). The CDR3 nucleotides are TGTGCCAGTAGTCCAAACAGGGTGGCTAATGAAAAACTGTTTTTT. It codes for CASSPNRVANEKLFF.

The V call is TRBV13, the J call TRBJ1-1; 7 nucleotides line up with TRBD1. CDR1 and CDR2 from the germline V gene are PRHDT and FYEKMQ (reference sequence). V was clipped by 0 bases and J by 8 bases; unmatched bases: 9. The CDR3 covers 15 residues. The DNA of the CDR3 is TGTGCCAGCAGCTTAGGGGAACAGGGGAGAAGGGAAGCTTTCTTT. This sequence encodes CASSLGEQGRREAFF.

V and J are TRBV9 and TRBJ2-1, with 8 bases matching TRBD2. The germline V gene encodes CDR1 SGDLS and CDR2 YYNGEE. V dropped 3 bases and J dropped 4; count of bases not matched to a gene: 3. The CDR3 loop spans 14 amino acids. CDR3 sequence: CASSAGGPYNEQFF. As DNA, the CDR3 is TGTGCCAGCAGCGCGGGGGGGCCTTACAATGAGCAGTTCTTC.

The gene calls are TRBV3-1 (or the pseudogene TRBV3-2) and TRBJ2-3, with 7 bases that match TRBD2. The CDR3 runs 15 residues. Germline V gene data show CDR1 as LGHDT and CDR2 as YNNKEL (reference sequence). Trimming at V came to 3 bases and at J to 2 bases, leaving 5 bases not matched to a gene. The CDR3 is CASSHWGGYTDTQYF. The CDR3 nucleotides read TGTGCCAGCAGCCATTGGGGGGGATACACAGATACGCAGTATTTT.

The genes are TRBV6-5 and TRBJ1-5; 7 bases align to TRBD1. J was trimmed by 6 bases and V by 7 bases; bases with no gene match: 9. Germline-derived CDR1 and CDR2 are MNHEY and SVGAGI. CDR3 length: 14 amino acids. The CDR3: CASIPDREGQPQHF. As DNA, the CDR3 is TGTGCCAGCATCCCCGACAGGGAGGGTCAGCCCCAGCATTTT.

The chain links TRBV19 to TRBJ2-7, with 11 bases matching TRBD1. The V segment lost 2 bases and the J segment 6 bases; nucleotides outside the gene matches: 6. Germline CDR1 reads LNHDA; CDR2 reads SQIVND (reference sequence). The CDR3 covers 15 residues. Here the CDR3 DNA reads TGTGCCAGTAGTATACCCCCGGGACAGGGGGGCGAGCAGTACTTC. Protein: CASSIPPGQGGEQYF.

The CDR3 region has the DNA TGTGCCAGTAGACGGGACCGTCACTCCAAATACTATGGCTACACCTTC. Its protein product is CASRRDRHSKYYGYTF. V and J are TRBV19 and TRBJ1-2, with D tentatively TRBD1 (5 bases). This CDR3 is 16 amino acids long. The germline CDR1 and CDR2 sequences are LNHDA and SQIVND (reference sequence). V dropped 6 bases and J dropped 3 bases, with 20 bases sitting between them. The full variable domain, in which reference TRBV19 and TRBJ1-2 provide the parts outside the CDR3, is DGGITQSPKYLFRKEGQNVTLSCEQNLNHDAMYWYRQDPGQGLRLIYYSQIVNDFQKGDIAEGYSVSREKKESFPLTVTSAQKNPTAFYLCASRRDRHSKYYGYTFGSGTRLTVV.

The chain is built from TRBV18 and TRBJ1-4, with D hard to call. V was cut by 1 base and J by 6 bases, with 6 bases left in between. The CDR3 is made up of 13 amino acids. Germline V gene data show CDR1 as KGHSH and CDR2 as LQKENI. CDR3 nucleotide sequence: TGTGCCAGCTCACCACGCAGAGATGAAAAACTGTTTTTT. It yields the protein CASSPRRDEKLFF.

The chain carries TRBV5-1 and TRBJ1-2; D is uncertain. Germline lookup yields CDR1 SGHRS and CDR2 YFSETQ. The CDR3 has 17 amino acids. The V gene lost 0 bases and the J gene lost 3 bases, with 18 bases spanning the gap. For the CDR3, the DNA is TGCGCCAGCAGCTTGGCCCCCCGGCAGACTTACGACTATGGCTACACCTTC. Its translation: CASSLAPRQTYDYGYTF.

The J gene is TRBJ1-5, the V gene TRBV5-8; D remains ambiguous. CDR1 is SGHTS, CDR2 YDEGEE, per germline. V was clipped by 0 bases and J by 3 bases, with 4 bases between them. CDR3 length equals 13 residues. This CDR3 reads CASSLDPNQPQHF. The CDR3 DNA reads TGTGCCAGCAGCTTGGACCCCAATCAGCCCCAGCATTTT. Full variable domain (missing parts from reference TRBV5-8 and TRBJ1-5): EAGVTQSPTHLIKTRGQQATLRCSPISGHTSVYWYQQALGLGLQFLLWYDEGEERNRGNFPPRFSGRQFPNYSSELNVNALELEDSALYLCASSLDPNQPQHFGDGTRLSIL.

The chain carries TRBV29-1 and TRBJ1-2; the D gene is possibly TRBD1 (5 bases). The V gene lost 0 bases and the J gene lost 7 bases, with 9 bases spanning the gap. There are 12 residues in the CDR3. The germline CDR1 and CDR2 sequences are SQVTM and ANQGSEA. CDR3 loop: CSVEDLGGGYTF. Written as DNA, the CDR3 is TGCAGCGTTGAAGATTTGGGGGGTGGCTACACCTTC.